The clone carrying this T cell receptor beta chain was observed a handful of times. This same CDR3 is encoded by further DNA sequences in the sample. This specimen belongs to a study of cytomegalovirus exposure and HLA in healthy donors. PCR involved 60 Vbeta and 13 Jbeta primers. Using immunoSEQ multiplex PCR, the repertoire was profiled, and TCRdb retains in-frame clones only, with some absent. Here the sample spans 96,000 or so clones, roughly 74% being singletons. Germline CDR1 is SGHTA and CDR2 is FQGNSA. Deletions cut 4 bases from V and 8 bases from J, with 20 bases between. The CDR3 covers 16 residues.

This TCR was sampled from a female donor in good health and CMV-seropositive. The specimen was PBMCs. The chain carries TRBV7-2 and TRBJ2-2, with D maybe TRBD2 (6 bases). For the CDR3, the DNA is TGTGCCAGCAGCTCCTCCTGGCGGGGTGCTACGGGGGAGCTGTTTTTT. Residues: CASSSSWRGATGELFF.